Each of the 5 T cell receptor beta chains below was sequenced from the same sample in a study of cytomegalovirus exposure and HLA in healthy donors. It was with 60 Vbeta and 13 Jbeta primers that the PCR ran. TCRdb keeps only in-frame clones here, not all; method: immunoSEQ multiplex PCR. The repertoire consists of around 67,000 clones, with roughly four fifths occurring once and the leading ten covering around 7.3%. The material sequenced was PBMCs. These TCRs come from a woman in her twenties or thirties in good health and CMV-seropositive.

V and J are TRBV28 and TRBJ1-2; 8 bases are shared with TRBD1. This CDR3 contains 15 residues. CDR1 MDHEN and CDR2 SYDVKM come from the germline V gene. Unmatched junction bases numbered 9, after V lost 4 bases and J lost 5 bases. CDR3 in amino acids: CASSSRTGRLYGYTF. The CDR3 nucleotides are TGTGCCAGCAGTTCCAGGACAGGGAGGCTTTATGGCTACACCTTC.

In its sample, this clone was seen once. V and J are TRBV7-8 and TRBJ2-7, with D unclear. The CDR3 has 12 amino acids. Germline V CDR1 and CDR2: SGHVS, FQNEAQ. V was trimmed by 5 bases and J by 4 bases, leaving 9 bases between them. This CDR3 is CASSPPLYEQYF. CDR3 nucleotides: TGTGCCAGCAGCCCTCCCCTTTACGAGCAGTACTTC.

The chain combines TRBV15 with TRBJ1-2; D call uncertain. CDR1 and CDR2 from the germline V gene are LNHNV and YYDKDF (reference sequence). The CDR3 totals 15 residues. The V end lost 0 bases, the J end lost 4 bases, and 12 bases lay between the germline ends. CDR3 sequence (DNA): TGTGCCACCAGCAGAGATGTTGGAGGACTCTATGGCTACACCTTC. Protein sequence: CATSRDVGGLYGYTF.

The chain recombines TRBV7-9 with TRBJ1-1; no definite D call. The CDR3 runs to 17 residues. The ends were cut back, 6 bases at V and 1 base at J, with 21 bases in the middle. Germline V gene sequence: CDR1 SEHNR, CDR2 FQNEAQ (reference sequence). CDR3 residues: CASSSTFSGTQNTEAFF. CDR3 bases: TGTGCCAGCAGTTCTACCTTCTCTGGTACTCAGAACACTGAAGCTTTCTTT.

The V and J genes are TRBV9 and TRBJ2-1; TRBD2 matches at 11 bases. The CDR3 sequence is 15 residues long. V shed 0 bases, J shed 8 bases, and the junction held 4 bases outside the gene matches. CDR1 is SGDLS and CDR2 is YYNGEE in the germline V gene. The CDR3 DNA reads TGTGCCAGCAGCGTAGGACTAGCGGGAATTGATGAGCAGTTCTTC. It codes for CASSVGLAGIDEQFF.